Following are 23 T cell receptor beta chains from one sample sequenced in a study of T cell responses to AZD1222 COVID-19 vaccine. The method was immunoSEQ multiplex PCR; TCRdb's version includes in-frame clones alone and lacks a portion of them. There are about 110,000 clones in the sample; over 80% occur only once, and 7% to 9% lies in the top ten. Sequencing used peripheral blood, obtained on day 0 of AZD1222 vaccination. These receptor sequences come from an adult in good health.

The chain recombines TRBV3-1 (or the pseudogene TRBV3-2) with TRBJ1-4; D gene unclear. Trimming stripped 4 bases from V and 4 bases from J, with 10 bases between. Germline CDR1 LGHDT, CDR2 YNNKEL (reference sequence). The length of the CDR3 is 14 residues. CDR3: CASSLAGINEKLFF. As DNA, the CDR3 is TGTGCCAGCAGCCTGGCGGGCATTAATGAAAAACTGTTTTTT.

V gene TRBV18 combines with J gene TRBJ1-2; D uncertain. The CDR3 runs to 14 residues. Germline loops: CDR1 KGHSH, CDR2 LQKENI. The V end was cut by 0 bases, the J end by 1 base, with 6 bases between. CDR3 coding DNA: TGTGCCAGCTCACCACCGCTAGTTAACTATGGCTACACCTTC. The encoded protein is CASSPPLVNYGYTF.

The chain has TRBV5-4 and TRBJ1-1; D not certain. The V end lost 3 bases, the J end lost 4 bases, and 7 bases lay between the germline ends. The CDR3 is 12 amino acids. Germline V CDR1 and CDR2: SGHNT, YYREEE (reference sequence). CDR3 residues: CASSSSGTEAFF. DNA of the CDR3: TGTGCCAGCAGCTCTTCCGGCACTGAAGCTTTCTTT. The complete variable domain, with remaining parts taken from reference TRBV5-4 and TRBJ1-1, reads ETGVTQSPTHLIKTRGQQVTLRCSSQSGHNTVSWYQQALGQGPQFIFQYYREEENGRGNFPPRFSGLQFPNYSSELNVNALELDDSALYLCASSSSGTEAFFGQGTRLTVV.

The V gene is TRBV29-1, the J gene TRBJ2-3; no clear D gene. Trimming pared 3 bases from V and 1 base from J, leaving 2 bases between. Per the germline V gene, CDR1 is SQVTM and CDR2 is ANQGSEA. The CDR3 extends over 11 amino acids. CDR3: CSVERTDTQYF. As DNA, the CDR3 is TGCAGCGTTGAGCGCACAGATACGCAGTATTTT.

The chain recombines TRBV5-4 with TRBJ2-7; no definite D call. Trimming stripped 1 base from V and 0 bases from J, with 20 bases between. This CDR3 has 18 residues. From germline, CDR1 is SGHNT and CDR2 YYREEE (reference sequence). The CDR3 loop is CASSLFIGARAVSYEQYF. The CDR3 nucleotides read TGTGCCAGCAGCTTGTTTATAGGCGCCCGCGCCGTCTCCTACGAGCAGTACTTC.

V and J are TRBV10-3 and TRBJ1-1; D not resolved. Germline V CDR1 and CDR2: ENHRY, SYGVKD. V dropped 10 bases and J dropped 1 base, with 13 bases sitting between them. The CDR3 is made up of 13 amino acids. The CDR3 DNA reads TGTGCCACCGCCGGCGCCCAGAACACTGAAGCTTTCTTT. Encoded protein: CATAGAQNTEAFF.

J is TRBJ1-1 and V is TRBV5-1; a weak D match, TRBD1 (6 bases). V lost 3 bases and J 0 bases, leaving 9 bases between the germline ends. CDR3 size: 14 residues. The germline gives CDR1 SGHRS, CDR2 YFSETQ. In nucleotides, the CDR3 is TGCGCCAGCAGCTCCAGGGGAATGAACACTGAAGCTTTCTTT. Residues: CASSSRGMNTEAFF.

The chain is built from TRBV6-1 and TRBJ2-7; tentative D call: TRBD2 (5 bases). Germline loops: CDR1 MNHNS, CDR2 SASEGT. This CDR3 spans 16 amino acids. Deletions cut 4 bases from V and 2 bases from J, with 18 bases between. This CDR3 reads CASSAPGFSVTYEQYF. DNA of the CDR3: TGTGCCAGCAGTGCTCCAGGCTTTAGCGTGACCTACGAGCAGTACTTC.

The chain recombines TRBV19 with TRBJ2-7, with D tentatively TRBD1 or TRBD2 (5 bases each). Germline-derived CDR1 and CDR2 are LNHDA and SQIVND (reference sequence). V lost 5 bases, J lost 6 bases, and 14 bases lay in between. CDR3 length equals 13 residues. This chain's CDR3 is CASSLRGPAEQYF. In nucleotides, the CDR3 is TGTGCCAGTAGTCTAAGGGGACCCGCCGAGCAGTACTTC.

The gene calls are TRBV9 and TRBJ1-6; possibly TRBD1 for D (5 bases). The CDR3 contains 13 residues. Trimming left V 1 base short and J 11 bases short, with 10 bases between. From germline, CDR1 is SGDLS and CDR2 YYNGEE. The CDR3 protein is CASSVSGAPPLHF. Here the CDR3 DNA reads TGTGCCAGCAGCGTATCCGGGGCCCCACCCCTCCACTTT.

The gene calls are TRBV19 and TRBJ1-5; perhaps TRBD1 as D (6 bases). V was cut by 0 bases and J by 6 bases, with 18 bases left in between. The germline V gene encodes CDR1 LNHDA and CDR2 SQIVND (reference sequence). The CDR3 sequence is 17 residues long. The CDR3 loop reads CASSIDLEGGEIQPQHF. Written as DNA, the CDR3 is TGTGCCAGTAGTATAGATCTGGAGGGGGGGGAGATTCAGCCCCAGCATTTT.

The genes are TRBV29-1 and TRBJ2-4; D possibly corresponds to TRBD2 (5 bases). V was clipped by 5 bases and J by 9 bases, with 14 bases between them. This CDR3 has 12 residues. The V gene's germline CDR1 is SQVTM and CDR2 ANQGSEA. The DNA of the CDR3 is TGCAGCGTTTCAGGACTGTCGGCCATTCAGTACTTC. This encodes CSVSGLSAIQYF.

This clone was observed a single time. The CDR3 loop reads CASSRYQGNNQPQHF. The CDR3 DNA is TGTGCCAGCAGCCGTTATCAGGGGAACAATCAGCCCCAGCATTTT. The chain combines TRBV2 with TRBJ1-5, with TRBD1 as a possible D gene (6 bases). The CDR3 spans 15 residues. Trimming took off 6 bases at V and 3 bases at J, with 15 bases between the two ends. Germline V gene data show CDR1 as SNHLY and CDR2 as FYNNEI.

This clone has only one observation. The V call is TRBV7-9, the J call TRBJ1-6, with 9 bases fitting TRBD1. The V gene end was trimmed by 2 bases and the J gene end by 5 bases; junction bases not matched to a gene: 1. Germline V gene lookup returns CDR1 SEHNR and CDR2 FQNEAQ (reference sequence). The CDR3 loop spans 15 amino acids. Written as DNA, the CDR3 is TGTGCCAGCAGCTTAAGGGACAGGGATAATTCACCCCTCCACTTT. This encodes CASSLRDRDNSPLHF.

The table lists this clone with a few counts. The same CDR3 is also encoded by other DNA sequences in this sample. The chain uses TRBV5-6 and TRBJ1-6, with no clear D. The ends were cut back, 4 bases at V and 3 bases at J, with 11 bases in the middle. This CDR3 comprises 15 residues. Looked up from germline, CDR1 is SGHDT and CDR2 is YYEEEE. CDR3 in amino acids: CASSPDGSYNSPLHF. The CDR3 DNA follows: TGTGCCAGCAGCCCTGACGGAAGCTATAATTCACCCCTCCACTTT.

V usage is TRBV19 and J usage is TRBJ1-2; D gene ambiguous. This CDR3 contains 16 residues. The V gene lost 1 base and the J gene lost 0 bases, with 12 bases spanning the gap. Germline-derived CDR1 and CDR2 are LNHDA and SQIVND (reference sequence). CDR3 in amino acids: CASSIAVDRANYGYTF. The DNA of the CDR3 is TGTGCCAGTAGTATAGCTGTAGACCGAGCTAACTATGGCTACACCTTC. The whole variable domain, filled in from reference TRBV19 and TRBJ1-2, reads DGGITQSPKYLFRKEGQNVTLSCEQNLNHDAMYWYRQDPGQGLRLIYYSQIVNDFQKGDIAEGYSVSREKKESFPLTVTSAQKNPTAFYLCASSIAVDRANYGYTFGSGTRLTVV.

J is TRBJ1-6 and V is TRBV5-1; 7 positions match TRBD1. This CDR3 contains 15 residues. The germline CDR1 and CDR2 sequences are SGHRS and YFSETQ. J was trimmed by 7 bases and V by 0 bases; bases with no gene match: 4. CDR3 protein: CASSLGGTVNSPLHF. CDR3 nucleotides: TGCGCCAGCAGCTTGGGCGGGACAGTCAATTCACCCCTCCACTTT.

The rearrangement links TRBV15 to TRBJ2-3; TRBD2 matches at 9 bases. The germline gives CDR1 LNHNV, CDR2 YYDKDF (reference sequence). The V gene end was trimmed by 3 bases and the J gene end by 0 bases; junction bases not matched to a gene: 4. The CDR3 spans 16 residues. The CDR3 region has the DNA TGTGCCACCAGCAGGATCCTAGCGGGGAGCACAGATACGCAGTATTTT. This codes for CATSRILAGSTDTQYF.

The chain combines TRBV12-3 or TRBV12-4 with TRBJ1-6; no firm D call. Trimming removed 7 bases from V and 7 bases from J, with 8 bases in between. CDR3 length equals 12 residues. For the CDR3, the DNA is TGTGCCAGCAAGCGGGCAAATTCACCCCTCCACTTT. As protein: CASKRANSPLHF.

The chain has TRBV6-5 and TRBJ1-5; possible D gene TRBD1, 6 bases. The germline V gene has CDR1 MNHEY and CDR2 SVGAGI. The germline V and J ends were trimmed by 8 bases and 1 base, with 9 bases remaining between them. The CDR3 consists of 13 residues. CDR3 sequence (DNA): TGTGCCAGCCAGACAGGCAGCAATCAGCCCCAGCATTTT. It specifies CASQTGSNQPQHF.

V and J are TRBV10-2 and TRBJ1-6; D is unclear. The germline V gene has CDR1 WSHSY and CDR2 SAAADI. Deletions cut 7 bases from V and 1 base from J, with 8 bases between. There are 14 residues in the CDR3. The CDR3 nucleotides read TGCGCCAGCACCAGGAGGTCCTATAATTCACCCCTCCACTTT. Its protein product is CASTRRSYNSPLHF.

This chain uses TRBV2 with TRBJ1-3; D is ambiguous. Per the germline V gene, CDR1 is SNHLY and CDR2 is FYNNEI. CDR3 length: 14 amino acids. V lost 5 bases, J lost 4 bases, and 12 bases lay in between. CDR3 amino acids: CASSKESGGNTIYF. In nucleotides, the CDR3 is TGTGCCAGCAGTAAAGAGTCCGGGGGAAACACCATATATTTT. The complete variable domain, with remaining parts taken from reference TRBV2 and TRBJ1-3, reads EPEVTQTPSHQVTQMGQEVILRCVPISNHLYFYWYRQILGQKVEFLVSFYNNEISEKSEIFDDQFSVERPDGSNFTLKIRSTKLEDSAMYFCASSKESGGNTIYFGEGSWLTVV.

This clone was counted a single time. The rearrangement uses TRBV2 and TRBJ1-5, with a possible D match to TRBD1 (5 bases). Trimming pared 4 bases from V and 7 bases from J, leaving 11 bases between. The CDR3 runs to 13 residues. In germline, CDR1 is SNHLY, CDR2 FYNNEI. CDR3 loop: CASSVLGVQPQHF. Written as DNA, the CDR3 is TGTGCCAGCAGTGTTCTGGGGGTCCAGCCCCAGCATTTT. The full variable domain, with the rest looked up from reference TRBV2 and TRBJ1-5, is EPEVTQTPSHQVTQMGQEVILRCVPISNHLYFYWYRQILGQKVEFLVSFYNNEISEKSEIFDDQFSVERPDGSNFTLKIRSTKLEDSAMYFCASSVLGVQPQHFGDGTRLSIL.